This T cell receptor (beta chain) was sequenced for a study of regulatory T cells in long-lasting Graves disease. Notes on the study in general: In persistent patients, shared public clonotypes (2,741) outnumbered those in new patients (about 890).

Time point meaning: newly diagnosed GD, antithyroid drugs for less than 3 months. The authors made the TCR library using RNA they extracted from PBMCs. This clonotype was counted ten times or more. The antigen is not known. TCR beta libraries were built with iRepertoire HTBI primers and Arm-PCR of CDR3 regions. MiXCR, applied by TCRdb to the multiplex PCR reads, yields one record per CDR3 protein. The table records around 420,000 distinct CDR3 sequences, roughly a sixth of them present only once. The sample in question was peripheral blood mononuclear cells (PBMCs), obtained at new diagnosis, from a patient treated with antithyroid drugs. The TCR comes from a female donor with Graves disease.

The CDR3 nucleotides are TGTGCCAGCAGCTCAGGTTTACAGGGAGGTGCAGATACGCAGTATTTT. Translation: CASSSGLQGGADTQYF. V usage is TRBV7-2 and J usage is TRBJ2-3; D may correspond to TRBD1 or TRBD2 (6 bases each). The V end lost 4 bases, the J end lost 4 bases, and 18 bases lay between the germline ends. Germline values: CDR1 SGHTA, CDR2 FQGNSA. CDR3 length: 16 residues.